The 32 T cell receptor beta chains reported below all come from one sample, sequenced in a study of blood T cell repertoires in COVID-19. Data came from immunoSEQ multiplex PCR; TCRdb stores just in-frame clones and leaves some out. The sample lists roughly 180,000 clones, roughly 90% occurring once. The sequenced material came from PBMCs or T cells enriched from blood (not recorded which). These receptors all come from a woman aged 25 to 45 who had recovered from COVID-19.

The chain carries TRBV9 and TRBJ2-1, with 9 bases aligning to TRBD2. Trimming cost V 0 bases and J 3 bases; bases outside gene matches: 1. Germline V lookup: CDR1 SGDLS, CDR2 YYNGEE. CDR3 length: 15 residues. CDR3 DNA: TGTGCCAGCAGCGTAGCTAGCGGGGACTACAATGAGCAGTTCTTC. Translating gives CASSVASGDYNEQFF.

This sequence joins TRBV9 and TRBJ2-2, with 10 bases fitting TRBD2. Unmatched junction bases numbered 11, after V lost 3 bases and J lost 3 bases. CDR1 and CDR2 from the germline V gene are SGDLS and YYNGEE. The CDR3 spans 18 residues. CDR3 sequence (DNA): TGTGCCAGCAGCGCGGGACTAGCGTATGTCTCCCACACCGGGGAGCTGTTTTTT. Residues: CASSAGLAYVSHTGELFF.

This clone has a handful of counts. The same CDR3 also results from other DNA sequences found in this sample. This chain uses TRBV7-2 with TRBJ2-3; D unclear. Looked up from germline, CDR1 is SGHTA and CDR2 is FQGNSA. Trimming cost V 4 bases and J 2 bases, with 4 bases left between them. There are 12 residues in the CDR3. DNA of the CDR3: TGTGCCAGCAGCTCTTACACAGATACGCAGTATTTT. As protein: CASSSYTDTQYF.

V and J are TRBV25-1 and TRBJ1-1; D gene ambiguous. Trimming took 0 bases from V and 1 from J, leaving 9 bases between them. Germline values: CDR1 MGHDK, CDR2 SYGVNS. The CDR3 is 15 residues long. CDR3 in DNA: TGTGCCAGCAGTGAATATACGGCAGGGAACACTGAAGCTTTCTTT. Protein: CASSEYTAGNTEAFF.

The chain has TRBV9 and TRBJ1-1; 8 bases map to TRBD1. The CDR3 spans 15 residues. Germline assignment: CDR1 SGDLS and CDR2 YYNGEE. With V trimmed by 0 bases and J by 3 bases, 4 bases remained unmatched. This chain's CDR3 is CASSVVDRVHTEAFF. The CDR3 DNA follows: TGTGCCAGCAGCGTAGTGGACAGGGTCCACACTGAAGCTTTCTTT.

With respect to this clone: An end of the junction differs from the germline gene, which may be a read error. This rearrangement joins TRBV30 to TRBJ2-1; tentatively, D is TRBD2 (6 bases). This CDR3 has 11 residues. Germline V CDR1 and CDR2: GTSNPN, SVGIG (reference sequence). The DNA of the CDR3 is TGTGCCCGGAGGGAGAACAATGAGCAGTTCTTC. Encoded protein: CARRENNEQFF.

V gene TRBV27 combines with J gene TRBJ1-2, with no clear D. With 5 bases removed from V and 7 bases from J, the gap between germline ends came to 17 bases. CDR3 length: 14 amino acids. Germline V CDR1 and CDR2: MNHEY, SMNVEV (reference sequence). Here the CDR3 DNA reads TGTGCCAGCAGTCTACACGCCGCTGGGCTTGGCTACACCTTC. It yields the protein CASSLHAAGLGYTF.

This clone was recorded a few times. The chain links TRBV3-1 (or the pseudogene TRBV3-2) to TRBJ2-7; perhaps TRBD1 as D (5 bases). Trimming stripped 0 bases from V and 7 bases from J, with 13 bases between. CDR1 and CDR2 from the germline V gene are LGHDT and YNNKEL (reference sequence). This CDR3 has 14 amino acids. The CDR3 region is CASSQDGALLEQYF. The DNA for the CDR3 is TGTGCCAGCAGCCAAGATGGGGCACTCTTGGAGCAGTACTTC.

V is TRBV15 and J is TRBJ1-4; the match to TRBD1 covers 7 bases. The CDR3 contains 18 residues. J was trimmed by 2 bases and V by 5 bases; bases with no gene match: 14. CDR1 is LNHNV, CDR2 YYDKDF, per germline (reference sequence). DNA for the CDR3: TGTGCCACCAGCGGAAAAACGGACAGGTCTCGGACTAATGAAAAACTGTTTTTT. This encodes CATSGKTDRSRTNEKLFF.

This chain's CDR3 is CASSSRGVAGYTF. CDR3 DNA: TGTGCCAGCAGTTCGCGAGGAGTCGCTGGCTACACCTTC. The chain joins TRBV6-5 to TRBJ1-2; D call uncertain. This CDR3 is built from 13 residues. The V gene's germline CDR1 is MNHEY and CDR2 SVGAGI. V lost 4 bases and J 7 bases, leaving 13 bases between the germline ends.

As DNA, the CDR3 is TGTGCCAGCTCCCCGATCCTAAGGCCGGGACAGGGCAAGAACCAGCCCCAGCATTTT. Translating gives CASSPILRPGQGKNQPQHF. The chain is built from TRBV18 and TRBJ1-5, with 9 bases fitting TRBD1. Trimming at V came to 6 bases and at J to 7 bases, leaving 22 bases not matched to a gene. Germline assignment: CDR1 KGHSH and CDR2 LQKENI. This CDR3 region has 19 residues.

CDR3 sequence: CASSFDRGNTEAFF. The DNA for the CDR3 is TGTGCCAGCAGCTTCGACAGGGGGAACACTGAAGCTTTCTTT. The chain couples TRBV7-2 to TRBJ1-1, with TRBD1 matching 8 bases. Per the germline V gene, CDR1 is SGHTA and CDR2 is FQGNSA. CDR3 length equals 14 residues. V lost 3 bases to trimming and J lost 1 base; unmatched junction nucleotides: 1.

The chain carries TRBV5-4 and TRBJ2-1; no firm D call. Trimming cost V 0 bases and J 8 bases, with 12 bases left between them. CDR3 length: 14 amino acids. Per the germline V gene, CDR1 is SGHNT and CDR2 is YYREEE (reference sequence). The DNA for the CDR3 is TGTGCCAGCAGCTTGGACAGTTCAAGCTATGAGCAGTTCTTC. Translation: CASSLDSSSYEQFF.

V usage is TRBV27 and J usage is TRBJ2-3; TRBD2 aligns across 7 bases. The CDR3 runs 15 residues. The ends lost 0 bases at V and 3 bases at J; junction bases unmatched: 3. Germline CDR1 reads MNHEY; CDR2 reads SMNVEV (reference sequence). CDR3 protein: CASSLSPSGTDTQYF. DNA of the CDR3: TGTGCCAGCAGTTTATCTCCTAGCGGTACAGATACGCAGTATTTT.

This chain connects TRBV2 to TRBJ1-5; D gene uncertain. Trimming stripped 4 bases from V and 7 bases from J, with 11 bases between. The CDR3 consists of 13 residues. Germline CDR1 SNHLY, CDR2 FYNNEI. The CDR3 loop reads CASSVGGNQPQHF. CDR3 bases: TGTGCCAGCAGTGTAGGAGGGAACCAGCCCCAGCATTTT.

The chain joins TRBV7-2 to TRBJ1-2; no reliable D call. Germline V CDR1 and CDR2: SGHTA, FQGNSA. Trimming left V 5 bases short and J 1 base short, with 14 bases between. The CDR3 has 15 amino acids. The CDR3 is CASSLPAGHNYGYTF. The CDR3 DNA reads TGTGCCAGCAGCCTACCGGCAGGCCATAACTATGGCTACACCTTC.

A single count supports this clone. The chain joins TRBV6-2 or TRBV6-3 to TRBJ1-2; 8 bases are shared with TRBD1. In germline, CDR1 is MNHEY, CDR2 SVGEGT. V shed 2 bases, J shed 8 bases, and the junction held 7 bases outside the gene matches. This CDR3 contains 14 residues. CDR3 residues: CASSYMDRDGGYTF. The CDR3 DNA sequence: TGTGCCAGCAGTTACATGGACAGGGACGGCGGCTACACCTTC.

A single count supports this clone. The chain joins TRBV7-2 to TRBJ1-1; weak D call: TRBD1 (6 bases). The CDR3 runs 14 residues. V dropped 5 bases and J dropped 3 bases, with 13 bases sitting between them. Germline assignment: CDR1 SGHTA and CDR2 FQGNSA. CDR3 nucleotide sequence: TGTGCCAGCAGCGTACAGGGAAGTGACACTGAAGCTTTCTTT. This sequence encodes CASSVQGSDTEAFF.

The V and J genes are TRBV4-1 and TRBJ2-3; D may be TRBD2 (5 bases). The ends were cut back, 1 base at V and 3 bases at J, with 8 bases in the middle. This CDR3 region has 14 residues. The germline V gene encodes CDR1 MGHRA and CDR2 YSYEKL. The CDR3 here is CASSQVDSTDTQYF. CDR3 DNA sequence: TGCGCCAGCAGCCAAGTGGACTCTACAGATACGCAGTATTTT.

This clone was found a few times. This chain joins TRBV7-2 and TRBJ2-1, with TRBD2 identical over 11 bases. This CDR3 comprises 14 residues. CDR1 SGHTA and CDR2 FQGNSA come from the germline V gene. J gave up 7 bases and V 10 bases, and 9 bases lay outside the gene matches. CDR3 nucleotide sequence: TGTGCCATCAGTAGCGGGAGGGCCGGTAATGAGCAGTTCTTC. Translated, it gives CAISSGRAGNEQFF.

The genes are TRBV2 and TRBJ2-4; D is ambiguous. The CDR3 spans 14 residues. Germline CDR1 SNHLY, CDR2 FYNNEI. The germline V and J ends were trimmed by 8 bases and 0 bases, with 11 bases remaining between them. The CDR3 sequence: CASEGDLAKNIQYF. CDR3 nucleotides: TGTGCCAGCGAAGGAGATCTAGCCAAAAACATTCAGTACTTC.

The rearrangement uses TRBV4-3 and TRBJ1-4, with TRBD1 as a possible D gene (6 bases). The CDR3 extends over 17 amino acids. The germline CDR1 and CDR2 sequences are LGHNA and YSLEER. The V end lost 1 base, the J end lost 0 bases, and 12 bases lay between the germline ends. The DNA of the CDR3 is TGCGCCAGCAGCCAAGGCCTGGGGGCAGCAACTAATGAAAAACTGTTTTTT. It specifies CASSQGLGAATNEKLFF.

This chain links TRBV20-1 with TRBJ1-3; D may be TRBD1 (6 bases). This CDR3 spans 11 amino acids. V was pared by 6 bases and J by 4 bases, with 7 bases between. Germline lookup yields CDR1 DFQATT and CDR2 SNEGSKA (reference sequence). CDR3 sequence reads: CSAGQGNTIYF. The DNA of the CDR3 is TGCAGTGCCGGACAGGGAAACACCATATATTTT.

The chain combines TRBV24-1 with TRBJ2-3; D is possibly TRBD2 (5 bases). Between the trimmed V and J ends, which lost 5 bases and 4 bases, there was a span of 9 bases. This CDR3 is 13 amino acids long. Germline CDR1 and CDR2: KGHDR and SFDVKD. The CDR3 sequence is CATSGRGADTQYF. The CDR3 DNA sequence: TGTGCCACCAGTGGCCGGGGAGCAGATACGCAGTATTTT.

This clone was seen a handful of times. The chain recombines TRBV5-1 with TRBJ2-3, with 9 bases matching TRBD1. The CDR3 spans 16 residues. Per the germline V gene, CDR1 is SGHRS and CDR2 is YFSETQ. Trimming cost V 3 bases and J 1 base; bases outside gene matches: 6. The DNA for the CDR3 is TGCGCCAGCAGCTGGACAGGGGATGTCGGCACAGATACGCAGTATTTT. Protein: CASSWTGDVGTDTQYF.

CDR3 residues: CASSLDRNQPQHF. CDR3 nucleotides: TGTGCCAGCAGTTTAGACCGGAATCAGCCCCAGCATTTT. The chain has TRBV12-3 or TRBV12-4 and TRBJ1-5; no clear D gene. V was cut by 1 base and J by 4 bases, with 5 bases left in between. The CDR3 loop spans 13 amino acids.

This chain uses TRBV4-1 with TRBJ1-2; no clear D. Germline lookup yields CDR1 MGHRA and CDR2 YSYEKL. V was clipped by 4 bases and J by 4 bases, with 10 bases between them. CDR3 length: 13 amino acids. The CDR3 loop reads CASSREAFYGYTF. As DNA, the CDR3 is TGCGCCAGCAGCCGAGAGGCTTTCTATGGCTACACCTTC.

This clone was picked up a small number of times. The V and J genes are TRBV6-2 or TRBV6-3 and TRBJ2-7; D remains unclear. Per the germline V gene, CDR1 is MNHEY and CDR2 is SVGEGT. This CDR3 is built from 11 residues. V lost 6 bases, J lost 2 bases, and 5 bases lay in between. The CDR3 DNA sequence: TGTGCCAGCAGCCGTACCTACGAGCAGTACTTC. This gives the protein CASSRTYEQYF.

V usage is TRBV11-3 and J usage is TRBJ2-1, with TRBD2 matching 7 bases. From germline, CDR1 is SGHNT and CDR2 YENEEA. The CDR3 length is 13 residues. The trim removed 0 bases at V and 9 bases at J, leaving 2 bases unmatched. CDR3: CASSLDPSGEQFF. CDR3 sequence (DNA): TGTGCCAGCAGCTTAGACCCTAGCGGTGAGCAGTTCTTC.

This chain joins TRBV7-2 and TRBJ2-7; the match to TRBD1 covers 7 bases. CDR1 is SGHTA, CDR2 FQGNSA, per germline. CDR3 length: 13 amino acids. The V and J ends lost 5 bases and 3 bases, in that order; junction bases with no gene match: 4. CDR3 protein: CASSIDRDYEQYF. CDR3 nucleotide sequence: TGTGCCAGCAGCATAGACAGGGACTACGAGCAGTACTTC.

The rearrangement links TRBV27 to TRBJ1-6; 9 nucleotides align to TRBD1. Germline assignment: CDR1 MNHEY and CDR2 SMNVEV (reference sequence). With 7 bases clipped from V and 10 bases from J, the junction kept 11 bases outside the gene matches. The CDR3 spans 15 residues. The DNA of the CDR3 is TGTGCCAGCACCCAGGGGACAGGGTATGGATCACCCCTCCACTTT. Protein: CASTQGTGYGSPLHF.

This clone has just one count. The V gene is TRBV7-2, the J gene TRBJ2-5, with D tentatively TRBD1 (6 bases). The V end lost 5 bases, the J end lost 7 bases, and 20 bases lay between the germline ends. Germline CDR1 and CDR2: SGHTA and FQGNSA. The CDR3 extends over 15 amino acids. Here the CDR3 DNA reads TGTGCCAGCAGCCTACAGGGTAGGACTGCGCCGACCCAGTACTTC. As protein: CASSLQGRTAPTQYF.